The 27 T cell receptor beta chains below all came from one sample that was sequenced in a study of technical replicates of blood from four donors. Here immunoSEQ multiplex PCR was the method, and the copy in TCRdb shows in-frame clones only, minus some. The table lists around 77,000 clones, 80% to 95% of them singletons, with around 0.41% in the top ten. Material: T cells isolated from PBMCs. These receptors originate from a human donor in good health.

The chain is built from TRBV9 and TRBJ2-1; D is perhaps TRBD1 (5 bases). The CDR3 is 10 amino acids. The V end lost 3 bases, the J end lost 10 bases, and 5 bases lay between the germline ends. Germline-derived CDR1 and CDR2 are SGDLS and YYNGEE. In nucleotides, the CDR3 is TGTGCCAGCAGCGGGACAGAGCAGTTCTTC. Its translation is CASSGTEQFF. Filled out from reference TRBV9 and TRBJ2-1, the complete variable domain reads DSGVTQTPKHLITATGQRVTLRCSPRSGDLSVYWYQQSLDQGLQFLIQYYNGEERAKGNILERFSAQQFPDLHSELNLSSLELGDSALYFCASSGTEQFFGPGTRLTVL.

This rearrangement joins TRBV28 to TRBJ1-1; no firm D call. This CDR3 comprises 14 residues. The germline V gene has CDR1 MDHEN and CDR2 SYDVKM. V gave up 6 bases and J gave up 2 bases, with 13 bases separating them. The CDR3 DNA reads as TGTGCCAGCAGCCCCCTGATAGCCAACACTGAAGCTTTCTTT. Translation gives CASSPLIANTEAFF.

This chain joins TRBV13 and TRBJ1-3; D might be TRBD1 (5 bases). The CDR3 has 14 residues. From germline, CDR1 is PRHDT and CDR2 FYEKMQ (reference sequence). Trimming left V 5 bases short and J 8 bases short, with 16 bases between. CDR3 region: CASSPPPWGDTIYF. For the CDR3, the DNA is TGTGCCAGCAGCCCGCCACCCTGGGGGGACACCATATATTTT.

The chain carries TRBV6-6 and TRBJ1-2; D gene unclear. This CDR3 spans 14 amino acids. The germline gives CDR1 MNHNY, CDR2 SVGAGI (reference sequence). The germline V and J ends were trimmed by 5 bases and 6 bases, with 16 bases remaining between them. CDR3 DNA sequence: TGTGCCAGCAGTCACGGAAACGGGTGGGATGGCTACACCTTC. As protein: CASSHGNGWDGYTF.

The gene calls are TRBV19 and TRBJ1-2; tentatively, D is TRBD1 (6 bases). The germline gives CDR1 LNHDA, CDR2 SQIVND (reference sequence). V was clipped by 8 bases and J by 3 bases, with 19 bases between them. CDR3 length equals 15 residues. The CDR3 DNA is TGTGCCAGTTTCGATTCGGGGGGCGCAGACTATGGCTACACCTTC. It yields the protein CASFDSGGADYGYTF.

The chain is built from TRBV5-6 and TRBJ2-3; TRBD2 aligns across 10 bases. Germline CDR1 and CDR2: SGHDT and YYEEEE. CDR3 size: 16 residues. J gave up 3 bases and V 0 bases, and 4 bases lay outside the gene matches. The CDR3 DNA is TGTGCCAGCAGCTTGGCGGCTAGCGGGGGAACAGATACGCAGTATTTT. Its translation is CASSLAASGGTDTQYF. Full variable domain (outside the CDR3, taken from reference TRBV5-6 and TRBJ2-3): DAGVTQSPTHLIKTRGQQVTLRCSPKSGHDTVSWYQQALGQGPQFIFQYYEEEERQRGNFPDRFSGHQFPNYSSELNVNALLLGDSALYLCASSLAASGGTDTQYFGPGTRLTVL.

This chain links TRBV9 with TRBJ2-5, with 13 bases matching TRBD2. V was pared by 4 bases and J by 5 bases, with 8 bases of the junction left unmatched. Germline values: CDR1 SGDLS, CDR2 YYNGEE. The CDR3 covers 16 residues. This CDR3 reads CASSPGLAGDFETQYF. The CDR3 DNA reads as TGTGCCAGCAGCCCTGGACTAGCGGGAGATTTCGAGACCCAGTACTTC.

This chain links TRBV16 with TRBJ2-7; 7 bases line up with TRBD2. The germline V gene has CDR1 KGHSY and CDR2 FQNENV. Trimming took 3 bases from V and 2 from J; bases not matched to a gene: 4. This CDR3 is 14 amino acids long. The CDR3 loop reads CASSHGTITYEQYF. In nucleotides, the CDR3 is TGTGCCAGCAGCCATGGGACTATCACCTACGAGCAGTACTTC.

This clone was recorded once. The chain employs TRBV9 and TRBJ2-1; 10 positions match TRBD2. The junction had 2 bases not matched to a gene; V was cut back by 4 bases and J by 1 base. This CDR3 has 15 amino acids. Germline V gene data show CDR1 as SGDLS and CDR2 as YYNGEE. Written as DNA, the CDR3 is TGTGCCAGCAGCTCGACTAGCGGGTCCTACAATGAGCAGTTCTTC. This gives the protein CASSSTSGSYNEQFF.

V gene TRBV5-1 combines with J gene TRBJ2-5, with 10 bases matching TRBD2. With V trimmed by 4 bases and J by 1 base, 7 bases remained unmatched. CDR1 is SGHRS, CDR2 YFSETQ, per germline. The CDR3 extends over 16 amino acids. CDR3: CASSPRLAGFQETQYF. CDR3 bases: TGCGCCAGCAGCCCGAGACTAGCGGGTTTCCAAGAGACCCAGTACTTC. The whole variable domain, remainder taken from reference TRBV5-1 and TRBJ2-5, is KAGVTQTPRYLIKTRGQQVTLSCSPISGHRSVSWYQQTPGQGLQFLFEYFSETQRNKGNFPGRFSGRQFSNSRSEMNVSTLELGDSALYLCASSPRLAGFQETQYFGPGTRLLVL.

The V call is TRBV9, the J call TRBJ1-1, with no clear D. Germline CDR1 and CDR2: SGDLS and YYNGEE. This CDR3 has 17 amino acids. The germline V and J ends were trimmed by 0 bases and 2 bases, with 17 bases remaining between them. CDR3: CASSVGRTVSRNTEAFF. As DNA, the CDR3 is TGTGCCAGCAGCGTAGGCCGCACTGTTTCACGAAACACTGAAGCTTTCTTT.

The genes are TRBV7-2 and TRBJ1-1; D may be TRBD1 (6 bases). This CDR3 is built from 12 residues. Looked up from germline, CDR1 is SGHTA and CDR2 is FQGNSA. V was clipped by 5 bases and J by 6 bases, with 10 bases between them. The CDR3 nucleotides are TGTGCCAGCAGCCCGGGACACCCTGAAGCTTTCTTT. It yields the protein CASSPGHPEAFF.

V usage is TRBV11-3 and J usage is TRBJ2-5, with TRBD2 identical over 9 bases. Trimming removed 5 bases from V and 0 bases from J; junction bases left unmatched: 13. This CDR3 spans 18 amino acids. Germline CDR1 SGHNT, CDR2 YENEEA. The CDR3 coding sequence is TGTGCCAGCAGCCTCCGACTAGCGGAGAGAGGGGACCAAGAGACCCAGTACTTC. Amino acid sequence: CASSLRLAERGDQETQYF. The full variable domain, its missing parts supplied by reference TRBV11-3 and TRBJ2-5, is EAGVVQSPRYKIIEKKQPVAFWCNPISGHNTLYWYLQNLGQGPELLIRYENEEAVDDSQLPKDRFSAERLKGVDSTLKIQPAELGDSAVYLCASSLRLAERGDQETQYFGPGTRLLVL.

The chain combines TRBV6-6 with TRBJ1-1; the D is unclear. Germline CDR1 reads MNHNY; CDR2 reads SVGAGI (reference sequence). Between the trimmed V and J ends, which lost 0 bases and 0 bases, there was a span of 11 bases. CDR3 length: 16 amino acids. The CDR3 nucleotides read TGTGCCAGCAGTTACTCGGGAGGGTATTTGAACACTGAAGCTTTCTTT. Its translation: CASSYSGGYLNTEAFF.

V is TRBV6-5 and J is TRBJ1-2; D call uncertain. CDR3 length: 14 amino acids. Per the germline V gene, CDR1 is MNHEY and CDR2 is SVGAGI. Between the trimmed V and J ends, which lost 0 bases and 2 bases, there was a span of 7 bases. CDR3 in DNA: TGTGCCAGCAGTTACTCGAACAAAAACTATGGCTACACCTTC. As protein: CASSYSNKNYGYTF.

The rearrangement joins TRBV28 to TRBJ2-1, with TRBD1 matching 8 bases. Trimming took 3 bases from V and 6 from J; bases not matched to a gene: 7. CDR1 is MDHEN, CDR2 SYDVKM, per germline. The CDR3 is 15 amino acids. CDR3 region: CASSLGTGKRNEQFF. CDR3 DNA sequence: TGTGCCAGCAGTTTGGGGACAGGCAAACGCAATGAGCAGTTCTTC. Based on the CDR3 plus reference TRBV28 and TRBJ2-1, the full variable domain is DVKVTQSSRYLVKRTGEKVFLECVQDMDHENMFWYRQDPGLGLRLIYFSYDVKMKEKGDIPEGYSVSREKKERFSLILESASTNQTSMYLCASSLGTGKRNEQFFGPGTRLTVL.

The V call is TRBV28, the J call TRBJ1-5, with D possibly TRBD1 on 6 matching bases. Per germline, CDR1 MDHEN and CDR2 SYDVKM. The CDR3 extends over 14 amino acids. The V gene lost 3 bases and the J gene lost 5 bases, with 11 bases spanning the gap. For the CDR3, the DNA is TGTGCCAGCAGTTTGCCGGACAGCTATCAGCCCCAGCATTTT. As protein: CASSLPDSYQPQHF.

The V call is TRBV6-6, the J call TRBJ1-2; possible D gene TRBD1, 5 bases. V lost 6 bases, J lost 6 bases, and 14 bases lay in between. This CDR3 spans 13 amino acids. CDR1 is MNHNY and CDR2 is SVGAGI in the germline V gene (reference sequence). The CDR3 DNA sequence: TGTGCCAGCAGCTTTTTACCGGGGGATGGCTACACCTTC. Protein product: CASSFLPGDGYTF.

The chain combines TRBV9 with TRBJ2-3, with D perhaps TRBD2 (5 bases). V was shortened by 3 bases and J by 0 bases, with 11 bases between the two germline ends. CDR3 length equals 15 residues. Per germline, CDR1 SGDLS and CDR2 YYNGEE. CDR3 residues: CASSAASGSTDTQYF. In DNA form, the CDR3 reads TGTGCCAGCAGCGCCGCGAGCGGTAGCACAGATACGCAGTATTTT.

The chain uses TRBV5-5 and TRBJ2-7, with D maybe TRBD1 (5 bases). Between the trimmed V and J ends, which lost 3 bases and 6 bases, there was a span of 10 bases. The CDR3 has 12 residues. Germline V CDR1 and CDR2: SGHKS, YYEKEE (reference sequence). Written as DNA, the CDR3 is TGTGCCAGCAGCTCGGGCAGGGCCGAGCAGTACTTC. Translating gives CASSSGRAEQYF.

The chain is built from TRBV14 and TRBJ2-7; D remains ambiguous. The germline gives CDR1 SGHDN, CDR2 FVKESK. V lost 4 bases to trimming and J lost 3 bases, with 10 bases between them. This CDR3 contains 13 residues. DNA of the CDR3: TGTGCCAGCAGCCCCCCAGGTGTCTACGAGCAGTACTTC. It translates to CASSPPGVYEQYF.

This clone has only one observation. This chain joins TRBV21-1 and TRBJ1-1. TRBV21-1 is noted as a pseudogene. The CDR3 has 16 residues. This chain's CDR3 is CASSELAVQLSTEAFF. In DNA form, the CDR3 reads TGTGCCAGCAGCGAGCTCGCGGTCCAGTTAAGCACTGAAGCTTTCTTT.

V usage is TRBV28 and J usage is TRBJ1-2; D gene unclear. The germline CDR1 and CDR2 sequences are MDHEN and SYDVKM. V gave up 2 bases and J gave up 5 bases, with 6 bases separating them. The CDR3 loop spans 12 amino acids. The CDR3 sequence is CASSLESYGYTF. The CDR3, as DNA: TGTGCCAGCAGTTTAGAGAGTTATGGCTACACCTTC.

The chain uses TRBV27 and TRBJ1-2; D call uncertain. This CDR3 region has 13 residues. Germline V gives CDR1 MNHEY, CDR2 SMNVEV (reference sequence). The ends were cut back, 3 bases at V and 3 bases at J, with 8 bases in the middle. The CDR3 protein is CASSFSSDYGYTF. CDR3 in DNA: TGTGCCAGCAGTTTTTCGTCGGACTATGGCTACACCTTC.

The chain has TRBV6-5 and TRBJ2-3; 7 nucleotides line up with TRBD2. CDR1 is MNHEY, CDR2 SVGAGI, per germline. This CDR3 spans 14 amino acids. Germline trimming cut 6 bases from V and 1 base from J; bases unmatched to any gene: 4. The CDR3 protein is CASSLTSGTDTQYF. The CDR3 DNA sequence: TGTGCCAGCAGCCTTACTAGCGGCACAGATACGCAGTATTTT.

The V gene is TRBV6-5, the J gene TRBJ2-7; 7 bases match TRBD2. Germline CDR1 and CDR2: MNHEY and SVGAGI. The CDR3 is made up of 14 amino acids. The trim removed 0 bases at V and 5 bases at J, leaving 4 bases unmatched. The CDR3 region is CASSYSGTNNEQYF. The DNA for the CDR3 is TGTGCCAGCAGTTACTCCGGGACTAATAACGAGCAGTACTTC.

The chain employs TRBV6-5 and TRBJ2-5; D is perhaps TRBD1 (5 bases). Germline CDR1 MNHEY, CDR2 SVGAGI. This CDR3 has 14 residues. V lost 4 bases and J 4 bases, leaving 13 bases between the germline ends. This CDR3 is CASSFPGNLETQYF. In DNA, the CDR3 is TGTGCCAGCAGTTTTCCAGGGAATCTAGAGACCCAGTACTTC.